This T cell receptor (beta chain) is from a study of tumor-infiltrating lymphocytes in primary liver carcinoma. TCR beta cDNA was prepared out of roughly 490 ng total RNA by means of a constant-region primer. Construction of TCR beta libraries relied on three successive nested multiplex PCR rounds employing slightly modified ARM-PCR. TCRdb processed the multiplex PCR reads anew with MiXCR; each CDR3 protein has one entry. The table lists 300,000 to 350,000 distinct CDR3 sequences, less than 65% of them singletons. Unsorted whole blood yielded the blood RNA, and germline DNA was also extracted. Concerning this clonotype itself: The junction does not match germline at one end; this may be a read error.

This receptor was identified in a middle-aged man with primary liver carcinoma and hepatitis B virus infection. The sequencing input was peripheral blood.

CDR3 loop: CASRKGLSSHEQYF. In nucleotides, the CDR3 is TGTGCCAGCAGGAAGGGGCTTAGCTCCCACGAGCAGTACTTC. The chain is built from TRBV11-2 and TRBJ2-7; perhaps TRBD1 as D (5 bases). CDR3 length: 14 residues. Germline assignment: CDR1 SGHAT and CDR2 FQNNGV.